The rows below give T cell receptor beta chains drawn from one sample of a study of T-cell memory formation after mild COVID-19. A single record per CDR3 protein comes from TCRdb applying MiXCR to the 5' RACE reads. The sample contains over 150,000 distinct CDR3 sequences, 10% to 15% of which appear only once. The material sequenced was PBMCs or a T cell subset sorted from them (not recorded which). These TCRs come from a man aged 18 to 30 who had mild COVID-19 (a few samples of this study predate the infection). Cell type and time point are not known. Both conserved end residues are part of each CDR3. The order of the fields is D gene, clone size, V gene, J gene, CDR3 protein, CDR3 DNA. A D gene is named only where the DNA matches it firmly. Some rows mark clone size as missing; the rest say once, few, many or name a class of expanded clone.

d_call: .; clone_size: .; v_call: TRBV5-1; j_call: TRBJ2-6; cdr3_aa: CASSFRRGANVLTF; cdr3_nt: TGCGCCAGCAGCTTCAGGCGCGGGGCCAACGTCCTGACTTTC
d_call: TRBD1; clone_size: few; v_call: TRBV18; j_call: TRBJ1-6; cdr3_aa: CASSLRTGGADSPLHF; cdr3_nt: TGTGCCAGCTCACTGAGGACAGGGGGCGCGGATTCACCCCTCCACTTT
d_call: .; clone_size: .; v_call: TRBV15; j_call: TRBJ1-2; cdr3_aa: CATSTANYGYTF; cdr3_nt: TGTGCCACCAGCACAGCTAATTATGGCTACACCTTC
d_call: .; clone_size: few; v_call: TRBV16; j_call: TRBJ1-2; cdr3_aa: CASSQSRVYGYTF; cdr3_nt: TGTGCCAGCAGCCAATCGAGGGTTTATGGCTACACCTTC
d_call: .; clone_size: few; v_call: TRBV18; j_call: TRBJ1-2; cdr3_aa: CASSPQDSGDGYTF; cdr3_nt: TGTGCCAGCTCACCACAGGATTCGGGGGACGGCTACACCTTC
d_call: .; clone_size: .; v_call: TRBV7-9; j_call: TRBJ1-1; cdr3_aa: CASSLGGGAFF; cdr3_nt: TGTGCCAGCAGCTTAGGAGGAGGAGCTTTCTTT
d_call: TRBD1; clone_size: few; v_call: TRBV7-2; j_call: TRBJ2-1; cdr3_aa: CASSLRQGVNEQFF; cdr3_nt: TGTGCCAGCAGCTTGCGACAGGGAGTCAATGAGCAGTTCTTC
d_call: TRBD1; clone_size: few; v_call: TRBV7-9; j_call: TRBJ2-4; cdr3_aa: CASSWDRNIQYF; cdr3_nt: TGTGCCAGCAGCTGGGACAGAAACATTCAGTACTTC
d_call: .; clone_size: once; v_call: TRBV3-1; j_call: TRBJ2-1; cdr3_aa: CASSPPGLGGGYEQFF; cdr3_nt: TGTGCCAGCAGCCCTCCAGGTCTCGGCGGTGGGTATGAGCAGTTCTTC
d_call: TRBD1; clone_size: few; v_call: TRBV18; j_call: TRBJ1-1; cdr3_aa: CASSGTGMDTEAFF; cdr3_nt: TGTGCCAGCTCAGGGACAGGAATGGACACTGAAGCTTTCTTT
d_call: .; clone_size: .; v_call: TRBV6-5; j_call: TRBJ2-7; cdr3_aa: CASRAEGGISYEQYF; cdr3_nt: TGTGCCAGCAGAGCCGAGGGGGGGATTTCCTACGAGCAGTACTTC
d_call: TRBD2; clone_size: .; v_call: TRBV4-3; j_call: TRBJ2-7; cdr3_aa: CASSQDLSSGGYEQYF; cdr3_nt: TGCGCCAGCAGCCAAGATCTGTCTAGCGGGGGGTACGAGCAGTACTTC
d_call: .; clone_size: few; v_call: TRBV21-1; j_call: TRBJ1-5; cdr3_aa: CASSKAPRLKGCGMQPQHF; cdr3_nt: TGTGCCAGCAGCAAAGCGCCTCGCCTAAAAGGGTGTGGCATGCAGCCCCAGCATTTT
d_call: TRBD1; clone_size: .; v_call: TRBV6-4; j_call: TRBJ1-5; cdr3_aa: CASSAEDRGGQPQHF; cdr3_nt: TGTGCCAGCAGTGCCGAAGACAGGGGCGGTCAGCCCCAGCATTTT
d_call: .; clone_size: few; v_call: TRBV7-3; j_call: TRBJ2-6; cdr3_aa: CASSPLRTGANVLTF; cdr3_nt: TGTGCCAGCAGCCCCCTAAGGACTGGGGCCAACGTCCTGACTTTC
d_call: TRBD1; clone_size: .; v_call: TRBV18; j_call: TRBJ2-1; cdr3_aa: CASSLIMQGAAINEQFF; cdr3_nt: TGTGCCAGCTCACTTATAATGCAGGGGGCGGCAATCAATGAGCAGTTCTTC
d_call: TRBD2; clone_size: .; v_call: TRBV12-3/TRBV12-4; j_call: TRBJ2-4; cdr3_aa: CASRLEKRGAQISKLAKNIQYF; cdr3_nt: TGTGCCAGCAGACTCGAAAAGCGGGGGGCACAAATTAGTAAACTAGCCAAAAACATTCAGTACTTC
d_call: TRBD1; clone_size: few; v_call: TRBV20-1; j_call: TRBJ2-3; cdr3_aa: CSARGGQVHTDTQYF; cdr3_nt: TGCAGTGCTAGAGGGGGACAGGTCCACACAGATACGCAGTATTTT
d_call: TRBD2; clone_size: medium-sized; v_call: TRBV5-1; j_call: TRBJ2-1; cdr3_aa: CASRDGTSGLNEQFF; cdr3_nt: TGCGCCAGCAGGGACGGGACTAGCGGCCTCAATGAGCAGTTCTTC
d_call: TRBD1; clone_size: .; v_call: TRBV27; j_call: TRBJ1-2; cdr3_aa: CASSPAGTGGFYGYTF; cdr3_nt: TGTGCCAGCAGTCCCGCCGGGACAGGGGGCTTCTATGGCTACACCTTC
d_call: .; clone_size: .; v_call: TRBV7-2; j_call: TRBJ2-5; cdr3_aa: CASSFPSIITQYF; cdr3_nt: TGTGCCAGCAGCTTTCCGTCTATAATCACCCAGTACTTC
d_call: TRBD1; clone_size: .; v_call: TRBV7-2; j_call: TRBJ2-6; cdr3_aa: CASSAGTGAGANVLTF; cdr3_nt: TGTGCCAGCAGCGCCGGCACAGGGGCTGGGGCCAACGTCCTGACTTTC
d_call: TRBD1; clone_size: few; v_call: TRBV6-1; j_call: TRBJ1-4; cdr3_aa: CASSDPNRGGNEKLFF; cdr3_nt: TGTGCCAGCAGTGACCCAAACAGGGGTGGGAACGAAAAACTGTTTTTT
d_call: .; clone_size: few; v_call: TRBV24-1; j_call: TRBJ2-3; cdr3_aa: CATSDKQGDEDTQYF; cdr3_nt: TGTGCCACCAGTGATAAGCAGGGCGACGAGGATACGCAGTATTTT
d_call: .; clone_size: .; v_call: TRBV7-2; j_call: TRBJ1-1; cdr3_aa: CASSRNRQENTEAFF; cdr3_nt: TGTGCCAGCAGCCGAAACCGACAGGAGAACACTGAAGCTTTCTTT
d_call: TRBD1; clone_size: .; v_call: TRBV2; j_call: TRBJ2-7; cdr3_aa: CASRTGAGEQYF; cdr3_nt: TGTGCCAGCAGGACAGGGGCTGGCGAGCAGTACTTC
d_call: .; clone_size: few; v_call: TRBV6-1; j_call: TRBJ2-5; cdr3_aa: CASSELGGETQYF; cdr3_nt: TGTGCCAGCAGTGAATTGGGGGGCGAGACCCAGTACTTC
d_call: .; clone_size: .; v_call: TRBV5-1; j_call: TRBJ2-3; cdr3_aa: CASSLLPADSRTDTQYF; cdr3_nt: TGCGCCAGCAGCTTGCTCCCGGCGGACAGTCGCACAGATACGCAGTATTTT
d_call: TRBD1; clone_size: .; v_call: TRBV6-2/TRBV6-3; j_call: TRBJ1-5; cdr3_aa: CASSSTGGRGQPQHF; cdr3_nt: TGTGCCAGCAGCTCTACAGGGGGCCGCGGTCAGCCCCAGCATTTT
d_call: .; clone_size: .; v_call: TRBV7-9; j_call: TRBJ1-2; cdr3_aa: CASGNTLEGYGYTF; cdr3_nt: TGTGCCAGCGGTAACACCCTTGAGGGCTATGGCTACACCTTC
d_call: TRBD2; clone_size: few; v_call: TRBV6-1; j_call: TRBJ2-3; cdr3_aa: CASRTGGDNTQYF; cdr3_nt: TGTGCCAGCAGGACGGGAGGGGATAATACGCAGTATTTT
d_call: .; clone_size: .; v_call: TRBV30; j_call: TRBJ2-1; cdr3_aa: CAWSAPVSRNEQFF; cdr3_nt: TGTGCCTGGAGTGCCCCAGTAAGCAGGAATGAGCAGTTCTTC
d_call: .; clone_size: .; v_call: TRBV20-1; j_call: TRBJ2-5; cdr3_aa: CSADSLANQETQYF; cdr3_nt: TGCAGTGCTGACAGCTTAGCGAACCAAGAGACCCAGTACTTC
d_call: .; clone_size: few; v_call: TRBV7-2; j_call: TRBJ2-5; cdr3_aa: CASSLRGTIQETQYF; cdr3_nt: TGTGCCAGCAGCTTAAGGGGGACGATCCAAGAGACCCAGTACTTC
d_call: TRBD2; clone_size: few; v_call: TRBV20-1; j_call: TRBJ2-2; cdr3_aa: CSARGKPGLAGAALSGELFF; cdr3_nt: TGCAGTGCTAGAGGAAAACCGGGACTAGCGGGGGCCGCACTCTCCGGGGAGCTGTTTTTT
d_call: .; clone_size: .; v_call: TRBV10-3; j_call: TRBJ1-3; cdr3_aa: CAISPSGQGPGNTIYF; cdr3_nt: TGTGCCATCAGTCCTTCGGGACAAGGTCCTGGAAACACCATATATTTT
d_call: TRBD1; clone_size: .; v_call: TRBV7-3; j_call: TRBJ2-3; cdr3_aa: CASSRQGPNADTQYF; cdr3_nt: TGTGCCAGCAGCCGACAGGGGCCTAACGCAGATACGCAGTATTTT
d_call: .; clone_size: .; v_call: TRBV24-1; j_call: TRBJ1-2; cdr3_aa: CATSDGTDYGYTF; cdr3_nt: TGTGCCACCAGTGATGGGACGGACTATGGCTACACCTTC
d_call: .; clone_size: few; v_call: TRBV7-2; j_call: TRBJ2-2; cdr3_aa: CASSLGRLNTGEQLF; cdr3_nt: TGTGCCAGCAGCTTAGGACGCCTAAACACCGGGGAGCAGCTTTTT
d_call: .; clone_size: .; v_call: TRBV6-1; j_call: TRBJ2-7; cdr3_aa: CASLRGSPPYEQYF; cdr3_nt: TGTGCCAGCCTAAGAGGCTCACCACCCTACGAGCAGTACTTC
d_call: TRBD1; clone_size: .; v_call: TRBV27; j_call: TRBJ2-7; cdr3_aa: CASSIKQGAGAYEQYF; cdr3_nt: TGTGCCAGCAGTATCAAACAGGGGGCCGGGGCCTACGAGCAGTACTTC
d_call: .; clone_size: .; v_call: TRBV10-3; j_call: TRBJ2-3; cdr3_aa: CAISGWADTQYF; cdr3_nt: TGTGCCATCAGTGGCTGGGCCGATACGCAGTATTTT